What follows are 14 T cell receptor beta chains derived from one specimen sequenced in a study of blood T cell repertoires in COVID-19. TCRdb keeps only in-frame clones here, not all; method: immunoSEQ multiplex PCR. Here the sample spans 200,000 to 300,000 clones, 88% being singletons. Material: peripheral blood. These receptors all come from a woman in her twenties or thirties with COVID-19, enrolled during active disease.

The V gene is TRBV9, the J gene TRBJ2-1; 8 bases align to TRBD2. In germline, CDR1 is SGDLS, CDR2 YYNGEE. The CDR3 runs 15 residues. The V gene end was trimmed by 4 bases and the J gene end by 1 base; junction bases not matched to a gene: 4. The CDR3 DNA follows: TGTGCCAGCAGCCCCCGGGAGGGATCCTACAATGAGCAGTTCTTC. Translation: CASSPREGSYNEQFF. Variable domain in full (rest from reference TRBV9 and TRBJ2-1): DSGVTQTPKHLITATGQRVTLRCSPRSGDLSVYWYQQSLDQGLQFLIQYYNGEERAKGNILERFSAQQFPDLHSELNLSSLELGDSALYFCASSPREGSYNEQFFGPGTRLTVL.

This clone was counted a single time. The gene calls are TRBV21-1 and TRBJ2-2; no check of the table's D call, TRBD1, against the DNA was made. TRBV21-1 is a pseudogene segment. The CDR3 contains 13 residues. The CDR3 reads CASSNGRAGELFF. The CDR3 DNA reads as TGTGCCAGCAGCAATGGCAGGGCCGGGGAGCTGTTTTTT.

The CDR3 reads CSVEGAAGVTDTQYF. Written as DNA, the CDR3 is TGCAGCGTTGAAGGTGCGGCGGGAGTCACAGATACGCAGTATTTT. The chain is built from TRBV29-1 and TRBJ2-3; 7 bases are shared with TRBD2. With 1 base clipped from V and 2 bases from J, the junction kept 6 bases outside the gene matches. The CDR3 has 15 amino acids. Germline CDR1 SQVTM, CDR2 ANQGSEA.

The chain carries TRBV4-2 and TRBJ2-1, with TRBD2 as a possible D gene (6 bases). The CDR3 length is 15 residues. The V end was cut by 0 bases, the J end by 9 bases, with 15 bases between. Per the germline V gene, CDR1 is LGHNA and CDR2 is YNFKEQ. The CDR3 here is CASSQDQGGAGEQFF. CDR3 DNA: TGTGCCAGCAGCCAAGATCAAGGCGGGGCGGGTGAGCAGTTCTTC.

This chain connects TRBV7-2 to TRBJ1-1; D remains unclear. V was cut by 5 bases and J by 0 bases, with 10 bases left in between. This CDR3 is 14 amino acids long. Germline CDR1 and CDR2: SGHTA and FQGNSA. The CDR3: CASSKDGVNTEAFF. The CDR3 DNA reads as TGTGCCAGCAGCAAGGACGGGGTGAACACTGAAGCTTTCTTT. Drawing the rest from reference TRBV7-2 and TRBJ1-1, the complete variable domain is GAGVSQSPSNKVTEKGKDVELRCDPISGHTALYWYRQSLGQGLEFLIYFQGNSAPDKSGLPSDRFSAERTGGSVSTLTIQRTQQEDSAVYLCASSKDGVNTEAFFGQGTRLTVV.

The V and J genes are TRBV5-4 and TRBJ2-3; 11 bases align to TRBD1. Germline CDR1 is SGHNT and CDR2 is YYREEE (reference sequence). The CDR3 totals 16 residues. J lost 6 bases, V lost 2 bases, and 8 bases had no gene match. The CDR3 sequence is CASSFRGQGGVDTQYF. CDR3 coding DNA: TGTGCCAGCAGCTTTAGGGGACAGGGGGGCGTCGATACGCAGTATTTT.

V usage is TRBV18 and J usage is TRBJ1-2; TRBD1 matches at 7 bases. Per the germline V gene, CDR1 is KGHSH and CDR2 is LQKENI. Trimming took 3 bases from V and 9 from J; bases not matched to a gene: 19. The CDR3 loop spans 17 amino acids. CDR3 DNA sequence: TGTGCCAGCTCACCGCGTCCTACGACAGGGCCCCTGAGCAGCTACACCTTC. Its translation is CASSPRPTTGPLSSYTF.

The chain combines TRBV29-1 with TRBJ2-1; TRBD2 aligns across 12 bases. This CDR3 has 14 amino acids. CDR1 is SQVTM, CDR2 ANQGSEA, per germline. J lost 2 bases, V lost 7 bases, and 3 bases had no gene match. The CDR3 loop reads CSARTSGAYNEQFF. In nucleotides, the CDR3 is TGCAGCGCACGGACTAGCGGGGCCTACAATGAGCAGTTCTTC.

This chain uses TRBV4-1 with TRBJ2-5, with 8 bases identical to TRBD1. Trimming at V came to 1 base and at J to 9 bases, leaving 13 bases not matched to a gene. Germline V gene data show CDR1 as MGHRA and CDR2 as YSYEKL. The CDR3 spans 16 residues. The chain's CDR3 is CASSQGDRWDGVPQYF. In DNA, the CDR3 is TGCGCCAGCAGCCAAGGGGACAGGTGGGATGGAGTGCCCCAGTACTTC.

The V gene is TRBV5-1, the J gene TRBJ2-5; 11 bases map to TRBD2. CDR1 and CDR2 from the germline V gene are SGHRS and YFSETQ. The CDR3 is 18 residues long. Trimming at V came to 0 bases and at J to 1 base, leaving 8 bases not matched to a gene. The CDR3 sequence: CASSLGPRGTSGQETQYF. The CDR3, as DNA: TGCGCCAGCAGCTTGGGCCCGAGGGGGACTAGCGGCCAAGAGACCCAGTACTTC.

Details on this clone: The same CDR3 arises from other DNA sequences in this sample as well. The chain is built from TRBV24-1 and TRBJ2-2; TRBD2 might be the D (6 bases). This CDR3 is built from 14 residues. Germline values: CDR1 KGHDR, CDR2 SFDVKD. Trimming stripped 6 bases from V and 5 bases from J, with 12 bases between. For the CDR3, the DNA is TGTGCCACCAGTTCCGGGGGAGGAACCGGGGAGCTGTTTTTT. Its translation: CATSSGGGTGELFF.

This chain links TRBV6-2 or TRBV6-3 with TRBJ2-5; tentative D call: TRBD2 (6 bases). Trimming removed 4 bases from V and 7 bases from J, with 16 bases in between. Germline values: CDR1 MNHEY, CDR2 SVGEGT. The CDR3 runs 14 residues. CDR3 sequence: CASSSQELGGTQYF. Written as DNA, the CDR3 is TGTGCCAGCAGTTCGCAAGAATTGGGGGGGACCCAGTACTTC.

The rearrangement links TRBV7-6 to TRBJ2-1; 8 nucleotides agree with TRBD2. Germline CDR1 reads SGHVS; CDR2 reads FNYEAQ. This CDR3 is 16 amino acids long. V lost 0 bases to trimming and J lost 2 bases; unmatched junction nucleotides: 3. The CDR3 reads CASSLAGSGAYNEQFF. CDR3 nucleotide sequence: TGTGCCAGCAGCTTAGCGGGTAGCGGGGCCTACAATGAGCAGTTCTTC.

The J gene is TRBJ2-1, the V gene TRBV2; 10 bases agree with TRBD2. Germline values: CDR1 SNHLY, CDR2 FYNNEI. The CDR3 totals 15 residues. The V gene end was trimmed by 5 bases and the J gene end by 4 bases; junction bases not matched to a gene: 5. CDR3 residues: CASSRSGGAYNEQFF. Written as DNA, the CDR3 is TGTGCCAGCAGTAGAAGCGGGGGGGCTTACAATGAGCAGTTCTTC. The full variable domain, its missing parts supplied by reference TRBV2 and TRBJ2-1, is EPEVTQTPSHQVTQMGQEVILRCVPISNHLYFYWYRQILGQKVEFLVSFYNNEISEKSEIFDDQFSVERPDGSNFTLKIRSTKLEDSAMYFCASSRSGGAYNEQFFGPGTRLTVL.